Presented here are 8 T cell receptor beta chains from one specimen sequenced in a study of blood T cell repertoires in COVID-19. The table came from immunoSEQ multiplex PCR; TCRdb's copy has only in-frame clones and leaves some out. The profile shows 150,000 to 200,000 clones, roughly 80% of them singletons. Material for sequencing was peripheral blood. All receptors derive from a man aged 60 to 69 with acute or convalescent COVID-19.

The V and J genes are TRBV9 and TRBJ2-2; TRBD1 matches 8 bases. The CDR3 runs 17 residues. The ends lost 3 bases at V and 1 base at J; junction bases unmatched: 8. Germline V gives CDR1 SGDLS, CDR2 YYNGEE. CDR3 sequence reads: CASSAPLDRENTGELFF. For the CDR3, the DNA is TGTGCCAGCAGCGCTCCCTTGGACAGGGAGAACACCGGGGAGCTGTTTTTT.

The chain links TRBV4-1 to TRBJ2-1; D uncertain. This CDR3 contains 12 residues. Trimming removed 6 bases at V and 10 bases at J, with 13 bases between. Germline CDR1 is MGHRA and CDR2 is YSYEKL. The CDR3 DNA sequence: TGCGCCAGCAGTCCAGTGTACGGGGAGCAGTTCTTC. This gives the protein CASSPVYGEQFF.

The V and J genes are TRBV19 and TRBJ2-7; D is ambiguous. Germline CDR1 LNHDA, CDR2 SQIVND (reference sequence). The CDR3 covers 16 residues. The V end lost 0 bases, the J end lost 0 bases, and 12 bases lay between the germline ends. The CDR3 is CASSIDPQGGSYEQYF. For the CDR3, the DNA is TGTGCCAGTAGTATAGACCCCCAAGGCGGCTCCTACGAGCAGTACTTC.

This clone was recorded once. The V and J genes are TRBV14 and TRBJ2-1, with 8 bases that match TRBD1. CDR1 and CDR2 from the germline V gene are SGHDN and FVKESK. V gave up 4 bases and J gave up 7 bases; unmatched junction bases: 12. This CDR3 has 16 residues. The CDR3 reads CASSPGPRTGSNEQFF. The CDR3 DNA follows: TGTGCCAGCAGCCCAGGACCAAGGACAGGGTCGAATGAGCAGTTCTTC.

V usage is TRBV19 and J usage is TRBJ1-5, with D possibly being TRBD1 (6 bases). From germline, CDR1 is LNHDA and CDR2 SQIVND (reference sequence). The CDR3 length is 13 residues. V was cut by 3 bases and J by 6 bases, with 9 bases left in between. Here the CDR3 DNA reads TGTGCCAGTAGTATTACAGGGCGTCAGCCCCAGCATTTT. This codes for CASSITGRQPQHF.

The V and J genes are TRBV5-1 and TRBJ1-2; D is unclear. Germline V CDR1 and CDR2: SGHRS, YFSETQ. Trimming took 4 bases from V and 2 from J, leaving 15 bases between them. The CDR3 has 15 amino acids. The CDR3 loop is CASSPFTGVNYGYTF. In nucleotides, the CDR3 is TGCGCCAGCAGCCCTTTTACGGGTGTGAACTATGGCTACACCTTC.

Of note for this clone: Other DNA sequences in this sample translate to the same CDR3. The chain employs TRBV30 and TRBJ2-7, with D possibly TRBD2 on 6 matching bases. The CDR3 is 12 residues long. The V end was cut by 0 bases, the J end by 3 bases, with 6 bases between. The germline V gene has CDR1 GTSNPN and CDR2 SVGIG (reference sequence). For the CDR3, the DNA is TGTGCCTGGAGTGTGGGAGGCTACGAGCAGTACTTC. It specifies CAWSVGGYEQYF.

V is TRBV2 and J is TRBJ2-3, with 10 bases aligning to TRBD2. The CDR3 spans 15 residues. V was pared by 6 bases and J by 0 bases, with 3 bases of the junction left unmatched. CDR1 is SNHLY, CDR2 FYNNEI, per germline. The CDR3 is CASRKREGSTDTQYF. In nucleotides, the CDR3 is TGTGCCAGCAGGAAGCGGGAGGGTAGCACAGATACGCAGTATTTT.